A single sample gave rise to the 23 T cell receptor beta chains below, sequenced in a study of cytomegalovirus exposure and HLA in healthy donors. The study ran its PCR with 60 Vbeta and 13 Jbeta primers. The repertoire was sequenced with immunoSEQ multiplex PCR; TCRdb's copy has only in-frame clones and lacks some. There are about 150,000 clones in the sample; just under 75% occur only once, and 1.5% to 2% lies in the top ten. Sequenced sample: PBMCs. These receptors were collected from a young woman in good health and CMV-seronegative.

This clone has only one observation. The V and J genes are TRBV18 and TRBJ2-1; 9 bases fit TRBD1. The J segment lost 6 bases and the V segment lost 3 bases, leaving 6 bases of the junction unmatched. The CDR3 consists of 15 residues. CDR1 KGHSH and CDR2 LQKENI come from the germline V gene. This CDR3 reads CASSPPGQGSNEQFF. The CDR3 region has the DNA TGTGCCAGCTCACCGCCGGGACAGGGAAGCAATGAGCAGTTCTTC. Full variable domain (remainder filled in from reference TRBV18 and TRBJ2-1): NAGVMQNPRHLVRRRGQEARLRCSPMKGHSHVYWYRQLPEEGLKFMVYLQKENIIDESGMPKERFSAEFPKEGPSILRIQQVVRGDSAAYFCASSPPGQGSNEQFFGPGTRLTVL.

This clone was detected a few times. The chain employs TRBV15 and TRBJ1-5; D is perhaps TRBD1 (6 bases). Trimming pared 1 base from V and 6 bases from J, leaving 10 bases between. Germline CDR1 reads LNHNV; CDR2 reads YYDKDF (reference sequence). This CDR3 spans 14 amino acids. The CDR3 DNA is TGTGCCACCAGCAGAGCAGGGGTGGGTCAGCCCCAGCATTTT. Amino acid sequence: CATSRAGVGQPQHF.

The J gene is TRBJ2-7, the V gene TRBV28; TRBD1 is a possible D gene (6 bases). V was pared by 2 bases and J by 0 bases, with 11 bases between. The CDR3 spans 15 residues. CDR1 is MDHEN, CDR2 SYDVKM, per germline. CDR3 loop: CASSLGTRSSYEQYF. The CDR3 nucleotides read TGTGCCAGCAGTTTAGGGACACGGAGCTCCTACGAGCAGTACTTC.

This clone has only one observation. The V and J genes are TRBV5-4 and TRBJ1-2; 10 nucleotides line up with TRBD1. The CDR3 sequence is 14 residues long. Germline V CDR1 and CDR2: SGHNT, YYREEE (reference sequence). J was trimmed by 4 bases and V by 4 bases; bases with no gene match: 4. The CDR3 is CASSRQGAPYGYTF. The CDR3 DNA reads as TGTGCCAGCAGCCGACAGGGGGCTCCCTATGGCTACACCTTC.

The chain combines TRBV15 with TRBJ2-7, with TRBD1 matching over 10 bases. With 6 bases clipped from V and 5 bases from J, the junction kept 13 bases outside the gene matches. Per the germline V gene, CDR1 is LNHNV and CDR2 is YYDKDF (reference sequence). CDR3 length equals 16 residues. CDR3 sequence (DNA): TGTGCCACCAGTCGCCGGGACAGGGGCAAATTTAACGAGCAGTACGTC. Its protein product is CATSRRDRGKFNEQYV.

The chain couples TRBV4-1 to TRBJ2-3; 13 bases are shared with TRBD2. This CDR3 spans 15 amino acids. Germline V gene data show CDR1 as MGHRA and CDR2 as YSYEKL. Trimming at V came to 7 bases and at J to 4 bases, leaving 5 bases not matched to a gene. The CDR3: CASTLAGGPSDTQYF. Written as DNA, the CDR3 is TGCGCCAGCACACTAGCGGGGGGGCCTTCAGATACGCAGTATTTT.

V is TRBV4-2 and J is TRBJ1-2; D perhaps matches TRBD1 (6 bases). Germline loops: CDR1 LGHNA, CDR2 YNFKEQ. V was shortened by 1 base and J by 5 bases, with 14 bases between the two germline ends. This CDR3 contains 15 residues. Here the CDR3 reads CASSQVRGAGYGYTF. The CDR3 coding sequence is TGTGCCAGCAGCCAAGTGCGGGGGGCAGGATATGGCTACACCTTC.

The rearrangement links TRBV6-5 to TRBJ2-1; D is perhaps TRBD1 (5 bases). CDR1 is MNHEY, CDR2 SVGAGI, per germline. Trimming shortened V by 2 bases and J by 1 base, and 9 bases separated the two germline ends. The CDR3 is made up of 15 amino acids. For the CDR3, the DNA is TGTGCCAGCAGTTACAGACAGAAATCCTACAATGAGCAGTTCTTC. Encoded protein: CASSYRQKSYNEQFF.

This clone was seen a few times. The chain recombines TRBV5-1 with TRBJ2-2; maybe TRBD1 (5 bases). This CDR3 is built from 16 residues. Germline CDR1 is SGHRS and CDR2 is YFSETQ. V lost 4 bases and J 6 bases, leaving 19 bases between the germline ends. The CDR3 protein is CASSQLPGKGAGELFF. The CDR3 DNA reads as TGCGCCAGCAGCCAACTCCCAGGGAAAGGGGCCGGGGAGCTGTTTTTT.

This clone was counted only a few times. The chain's CDR3 is CASRGGTDTQYF. The DNA of the CDR3 is TGCGCCAGCAGAGGGGGCACAGATACGCAGTATTTT. The chain recombines TRBV10-2 with TRBJ2-3; D is perhaps TRBD1 (5 bases). The CDR3 is 12 amino acids. Trimming removed 6 bases at V and 1 base at J, with 5 bases between. Germline V gene sequence: CDR1 WSHSY, CDR2 SAAADI.

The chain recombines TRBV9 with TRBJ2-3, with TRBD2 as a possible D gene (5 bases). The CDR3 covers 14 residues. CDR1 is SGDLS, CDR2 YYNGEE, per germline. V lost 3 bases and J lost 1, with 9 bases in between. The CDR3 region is CASSGGSRTDTQYF. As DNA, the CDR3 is TGTGCCAGCAGCGGAGGGTCCCGCACAGATACGCAGTATTTT.

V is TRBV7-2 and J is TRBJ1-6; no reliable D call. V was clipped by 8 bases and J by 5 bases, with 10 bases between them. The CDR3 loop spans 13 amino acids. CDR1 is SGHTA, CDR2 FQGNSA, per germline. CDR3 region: CASSPYHNSPLHF. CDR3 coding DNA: TGTGCCAGCTCCCCTTATCATAATTCACCCCTCCACTTT.

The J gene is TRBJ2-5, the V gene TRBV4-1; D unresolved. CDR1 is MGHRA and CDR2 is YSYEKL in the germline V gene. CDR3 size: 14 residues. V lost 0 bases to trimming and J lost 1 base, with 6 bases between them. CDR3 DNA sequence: TGCGCCAGCAGCCAAGAACTAACCCAAGAGACCCAGTACTTC. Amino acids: CASSQELTQETQYF.

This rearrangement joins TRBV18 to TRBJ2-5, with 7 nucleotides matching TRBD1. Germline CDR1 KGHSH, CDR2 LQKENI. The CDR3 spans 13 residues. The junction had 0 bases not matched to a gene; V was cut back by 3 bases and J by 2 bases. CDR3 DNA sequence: TGTGCCAGCTCACCGGGACAGCAAGAGACCCAGTACTTC. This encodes CASSPGQQETQYF.

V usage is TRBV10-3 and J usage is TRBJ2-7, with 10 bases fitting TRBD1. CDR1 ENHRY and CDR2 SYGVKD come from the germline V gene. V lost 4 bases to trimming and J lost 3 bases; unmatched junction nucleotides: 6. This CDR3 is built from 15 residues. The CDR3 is CAISAGTGEGYEQYF. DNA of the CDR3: TGTGCCATCAGTGCAGGGACAGGGGAAGGCTACGAGCAGTACTTC.

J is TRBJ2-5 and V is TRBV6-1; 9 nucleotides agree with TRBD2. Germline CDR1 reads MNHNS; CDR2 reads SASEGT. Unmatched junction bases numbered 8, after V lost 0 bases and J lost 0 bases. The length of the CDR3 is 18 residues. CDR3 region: CASSEAGASGGYQETQYF. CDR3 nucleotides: TGTGCCAGCAGTGAAGCCGGGGCCAGCGGGGGGTACCAAGAGACCCAGTACTTC.

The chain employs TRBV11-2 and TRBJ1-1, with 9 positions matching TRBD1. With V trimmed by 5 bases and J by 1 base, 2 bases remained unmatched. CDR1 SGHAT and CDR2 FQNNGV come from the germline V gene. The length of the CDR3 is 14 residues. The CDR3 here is CASSQDRGNTEAFF. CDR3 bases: TGTGCCAGCAGCCAGGACAGGGGGAACACTGAAGCTTTCTTT.

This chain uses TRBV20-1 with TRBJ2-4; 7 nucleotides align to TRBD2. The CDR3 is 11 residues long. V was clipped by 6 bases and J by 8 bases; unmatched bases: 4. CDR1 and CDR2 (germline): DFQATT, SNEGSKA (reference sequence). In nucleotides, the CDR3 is TGCAGTGCCGTTCGGGGGGACATTCAGTACTTC. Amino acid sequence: CSAVRGDIQYF.

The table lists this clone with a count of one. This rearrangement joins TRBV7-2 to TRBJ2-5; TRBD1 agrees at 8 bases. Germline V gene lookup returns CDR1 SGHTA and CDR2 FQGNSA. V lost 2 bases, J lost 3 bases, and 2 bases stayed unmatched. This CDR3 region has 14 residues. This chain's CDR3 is CASSLMGQEETQYF. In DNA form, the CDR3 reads TGTGCCAGCAGCTTAATGGGACAGGAAGAGACCCAGTACTTC.

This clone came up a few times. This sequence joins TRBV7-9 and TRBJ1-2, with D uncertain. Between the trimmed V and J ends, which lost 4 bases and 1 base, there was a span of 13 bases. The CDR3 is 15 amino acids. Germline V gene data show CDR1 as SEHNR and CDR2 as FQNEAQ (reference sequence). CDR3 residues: CASSSPKRDNYGYTF. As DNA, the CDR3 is TGTGCCAGCAGCTCCCCCAAGAGAGATAACTATGGCTACACCTTC. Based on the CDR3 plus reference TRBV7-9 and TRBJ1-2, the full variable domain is DTGVSQNPRHKITKRGQNVTFRCDPISEHNRLYWYRQTLGQGPEFLTYFQNEAQLEKSRLLSDRFSAERPKGSFSTLEIQRTEQGDSAMYLCASSSPKRDNYGYTFGSGTRLTVV.

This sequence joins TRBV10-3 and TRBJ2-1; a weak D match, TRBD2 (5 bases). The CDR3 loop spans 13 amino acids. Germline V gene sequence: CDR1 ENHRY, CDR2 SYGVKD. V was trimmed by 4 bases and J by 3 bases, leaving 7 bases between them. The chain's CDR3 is CAISGGRYNEQFF. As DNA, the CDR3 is TGTGCCATCAGTGGAGGGCGCTACAATGAGCAGTTCTTC.

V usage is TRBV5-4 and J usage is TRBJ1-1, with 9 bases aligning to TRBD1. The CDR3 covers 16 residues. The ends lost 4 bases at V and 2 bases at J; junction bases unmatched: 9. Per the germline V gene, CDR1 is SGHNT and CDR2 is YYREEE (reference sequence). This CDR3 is CASSTEQDRGNTEAFF. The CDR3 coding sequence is TGTGCCAGCAGCACCGAACAGGACAGGGGAAACACTGAAGCTTTCTTT.

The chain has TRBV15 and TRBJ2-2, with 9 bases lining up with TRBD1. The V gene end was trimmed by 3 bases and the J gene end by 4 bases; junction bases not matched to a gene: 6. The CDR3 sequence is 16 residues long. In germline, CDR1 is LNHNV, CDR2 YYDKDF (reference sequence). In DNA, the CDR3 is TGTGCCACCAGCAGGGCTCCGGGACAGGGCACCGGGGAGCTGTTTTTT. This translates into CATSRAPGQGTGELFF.